This TCR beta chain was sequenced in a study of T cell clusters in autoimmune cytopenias. Study as a whole: Per sample, median TRB depth was around 50,000 reads, yielding a median about 2,500 distinct clonotypes.

To note about this clonotype: The antigen is unknown.

Each sample's input was roughly 250 ng genomic DNA, approximately 37,500 genome equivalents. Study results and limitations: No experiment has yet validated the function of the T cell clusters defined in silico.

Multiplex touch-down PCR amplified TRB using TRB-A and TRB-B pools in one tube. TCRdb re-analyzed the multiplex PCR reads; it lists each CDR3 protein once, without DNA. The sample's table shows about 12,000 distinct CDR3 sequences. This same sample was also part of a study on T cell repertoires in aging, cancer and after chemotherapy. That paper adds: Some 8.1 million TCR reads were in the whole dataset. Untreated cancer patients had significantly lower blood TCR diversity than age-matched healthy donors.

The source is a human donor in good health. What was sequenced was peripheral blood.

CDR3 loop: CASANTGELFF. The rearrangement joins TRBV6-5 to TRBJ2-2. Per germline, CDR1 MNHEY and CDR2 SVGAGI. The CDR3 is 11 residues long.